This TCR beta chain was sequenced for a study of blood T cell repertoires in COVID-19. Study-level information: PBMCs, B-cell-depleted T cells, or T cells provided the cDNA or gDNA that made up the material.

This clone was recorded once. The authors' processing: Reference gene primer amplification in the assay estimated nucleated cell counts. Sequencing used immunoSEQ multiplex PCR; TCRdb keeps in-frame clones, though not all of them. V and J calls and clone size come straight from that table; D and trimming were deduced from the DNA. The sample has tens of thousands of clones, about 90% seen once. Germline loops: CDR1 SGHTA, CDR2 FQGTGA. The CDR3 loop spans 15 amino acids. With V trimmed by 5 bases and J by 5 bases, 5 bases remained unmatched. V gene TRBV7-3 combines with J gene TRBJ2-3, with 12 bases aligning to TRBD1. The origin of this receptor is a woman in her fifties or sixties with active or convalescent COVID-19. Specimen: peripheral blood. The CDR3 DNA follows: TGTGCCAGCAGCCTGGGACAGGGGGCCGGAGATACGCAGTATTTT. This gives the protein CASSLGQGAGDTQYF. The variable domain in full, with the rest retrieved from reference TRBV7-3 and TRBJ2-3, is GAGVSQTPSNKVTEKGKYVELRCDPISGHTALYWYRQSLGQGPEFLIYFQGTGAADDSGLPNDRFFAVRPEGSVSTLKIQRTERGDSAVYLCASSLGQGAGDTQYFGPGTRLTVL.